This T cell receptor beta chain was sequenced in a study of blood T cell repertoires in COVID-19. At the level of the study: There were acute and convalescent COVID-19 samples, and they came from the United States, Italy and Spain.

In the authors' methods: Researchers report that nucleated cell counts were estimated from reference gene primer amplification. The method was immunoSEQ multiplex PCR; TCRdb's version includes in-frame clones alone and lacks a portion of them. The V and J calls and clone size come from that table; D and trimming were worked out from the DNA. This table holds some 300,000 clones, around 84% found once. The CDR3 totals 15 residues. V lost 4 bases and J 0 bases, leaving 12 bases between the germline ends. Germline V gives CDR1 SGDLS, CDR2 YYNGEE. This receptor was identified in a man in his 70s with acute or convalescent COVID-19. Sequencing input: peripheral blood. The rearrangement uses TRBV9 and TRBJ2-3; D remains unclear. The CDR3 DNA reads TGTGCCAGCAGCCCGCGCGCCGGGAGCACAGATACGCAGTATTTT. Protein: CASSPRAGSTDTQYF.